This T cell receptor beta chain was captured by sequencing in a study of T cells in Graves' hyperthyroidism and ophthalmopathy. Study-level background: The authors collected peripheral blood at initial diagnosis, before any treatment.

Whole-study results and caveats: The model identified upcoming ophthalmopathy a median approximately six months ahead of onset.

Amplification yielded TCR beta CDR3 regions, with RNA transcripts as the source. Initially, a first-round RT-PCR of the TCR CDR3 employed the HTBI primer set. TCRdb called the multiplex PCR reads again in MiXCR, with one record for every CDR3 protein. The sample has about 500,000 distinct CDR3 sequences; about 15% are singletons. This CDR3 is built from 19 residues. After removal of 5 bases from V and 4 bases from J, the junction contained 17 bases not matched to a gene. Germline V CDR1 and CDR2: SGHTA, FQGTGA. On this clonotype: The antigen remains undetermined.

Sequenced: blood. The chain joins TRBV7-3 to TRBJ2-7, with 13 bases aligning to TRBD2. This receptor was taken from a woman aged 18-30 years with Graves' ophthalmopathy. In DNA form, the CDR3 reads TGTGCCAGCAGCCCCCTCGGGGGTGGACTAGCGGGAGAAGTATACGAGCAGTACTTC. Translating it yields CASSPLGGGLAGEVYEQYF.